The next 19 T cell receptor beta chains were all read from a single sample in a study of OX40 agonist ivuxolimab in advanced cancers. Some clones are missing from TCRdb's copy, which holds only in-frame ones; the method was immunoSEQ multiplex PCR. The profile shows about 12,000 clones, approximately 87% of them singletons. The material was CD4+ or CD8+ T cells sorted from blood, obtained in a trial of the OX40 agonist ivuxolimab. The receptors were sampled from an adult with an advanced solid tumor such as melanoma, head and neck, liver or kidney cancer.

This clone came up once. The CDR3 DNA is TGTGCCAGCAGCTTAGAACTGAGGCCCACAGATACGCAGTATTTT. This gives the protein CASSLELRPTDTQYF. V is TRBV11-1 and J is TRBJ2-3; D unclear. The CDR3 length is 15 residues. Looked up from germline, CDR1 is SGHAT and CDR2 is FQDESV (reference sequence). V lost 1 base and J lost 2, with 10 bases in between.

V gene TRBV9 combines with J gene TRBJ2-7, with TRBD2 identical over 7 bases. Germline V gene lookup returns CDR1 SGDLS and CDR2 YYNGEE. Trimming at V came to 0 bases and at J to 3 bases, leaving 9 bases not matched to a gene. CDR3 size: 16 residues. The CDR3 here is CASSVGGSGVHYEQYF. For the CDR3, the DNA is TGTGCCAGCAGCGTAGGAGGGAGCGGGGTACACTACGAGCAGTACTTC.

The J gene is TRBJ1-2, the V gene TRBV5-6, with D hard to call. V gave up 5 bases and J gave up 4 bases, with 12 bases separating them. Germline V gene sequence: CDR1 SGHDT, CDR2 YYEEEE. CDR3 length: 13 residues. The CDR3 protein is CASRYVAGYGYTF. The DNA of the CDR3 is TGTGCCAGCAGATACGTTGCGGGCTATGGCTACACCTTC.

The rearrangement uses TRBV7-2 and TRBJ2-1; 9 bases map to TRBD2. CDR1 is SGHTA, CDR2 FQGNSA, per germline. The J segment lost 8 bases and the V segment lost 6 bases, leaving 11 bases of the junction unmatched. The CDR3 spans 15 residues. The CDR3 nucleotides read TGTGCCAGCAGTTACGACGGACTAGCGAGGTATGAGCAGTTCTTC. It encodes CASSYDGLARYEQFF.

The chain recombines TRBV6-1 with TRBJ1-3; 8 bases agree with TRBD1. There are 15 residues in the CDR3. The germline CDR1 and CDR2 sequences are MNHNS and SASEGT. The trim removed 0 bases at V and 2 bases at J, leaving 0 bases unmatched. CDR3 bases: TGTGCCAGCAGTGAAGCGACAGGGGCTGGAAACACCATATATTTT. Translation: CASSEATGAGNTIYF.

V usage is TRBV7-9 and J usage is TRBJ2-7; D is uncertain. The CDR3 has 14 amino acids. V was cut by 5 bases and J by 2 bases, with 13 bases left in between. Germline V CDR1 and CDR2: SEHNR, FQNEAQ (reference sequence). The CDR3 protein is CASSITGPTYEQYF. The DNA of the CDR3 is TGTGCCAGCAGCATAACCGGGCCTACCTACGAGCAGTACTTC.

This clone was observed a single time. This chain links TRBV7-9 with TRBJ2-3, with D possibly matching TRBD2 (5 bases). The CDR3 is 13 residues long. V lost 5 bases to trimming and J lost 5 bases, with 11 bases between them. Germline V lookup: CDR1 SEHNR, CDR2 FQNEAQ (reference sequence). The CDR3 sequence: CASSPREGDTQYF. CDR3 nucleotide sequence: TGTGCCAGCAGCCCCCGAGAGGGAGATACGCAGTATTTT.

This clone was detected only once. This chain joins TRBV6-5 and TRBJ2-1; 7 positions match TRBD1. The CDR3 consists of 14 residues. The V gene end was trimmed by 5 bases and the J gene end by 5 bases; junction bases not matched to a gene: 6. The germline V gene encodes CDR1 MNHEY and CDR2 SVGAGI. The CDR3 bases are TGTGCCAGCAGTAGTCTGGGACAGAACAATGAGCAGTTCTTC. Residues: CASSSLGQNNEQFF.

Written as DNA, the CDR3 is TGCGCCAGCAGTTTACTAGCGGGAGGTTACAATGAGCAGTTCTTC. This sequence encodes CASSLLAGGYNEQFF. This rearrangement joins TRBV10-2 to TRBJ2-1, with TRBD2 matching over 12 bases. Germline-derived CDR1 and CDR2 are WSHSY and SAAADI. The V gene end was trimmed by 5 bases and the J gene end by 4 bases; junction bases not matched to a gene: 3. CDR3 length: 15 amino acids.

The gene calls are TRBV10-1 and TRBJ2-1; no clear D gene. V lost 3 bases and J lost 6, with 6 bases in between. This CDR3 region has 12 residues. Per germline, CDR1 WNHNN and CDR2 SYGVQD (reference sequence). CDR3: CASSDVSNEQFF. CDR3 coding DNA: TGCGCCAGCAGTGACGTGTCCAATGAGCAGTTCTTC.

V usage is TRBV7-8 and J usage is TRBJ2-5, with D possibly being TRBD1 (6 bases). Germline V gene lookup returns CDR1 SGHVS and CDR2 FQNEAQ. V lost 6 bases and J 0 bases, leaving 14 bases between the germline ends. CDR3 length: 15 residues. The CDR3 DNA follows: TGTGCCAGCAGTACCGGACAGTACAACCAAGAGACCCAGTACTTC. This gives the protein CASSTGQYNQETQYF.

The chain uses TRBV4-3 and TRBJ1-2; D gene ambiguous. This CDR3 spans 16 amino acids. Trimming stripped 1 base from V and 5 bases from J, with 17 bases between. Germline CDR1 reads LGHNA; CDR2 reads YSLEER. For the CDR3, the DNA is TGCGCCAGCAGCCAAGCCAATGATCCGGGCCTATATGGCTACACCTTC. Its translation: CASSQANDPGLYGYTF.

In its sample, this clone was seen once. J is TRBJ1-1 and V is TRBV27; D is perhaps TRBD1 (6 bases). Germline assignment: CDR1 MNHEY and CDR2 SMNVEV (reference sequence). This CDR3 contains 15 residues. With 6 bases removed from V and 4 bases from J, the gap between germline ends came to 18 bases. CDR3 protein: CASSSIGGEITEAFF. DNA of the CDR3: TGTGCCAGCAGCTCAATAGGGGGGGAGATCACTGAAGCTTTCTTT.

V usage is TRBV4-3 and J usage is TRBJ1-5, with a possible D match to TRBD1 (5 bases). The germline V gene encodes CDR1 LGHNA and CDR2 YSLEER. The CDR3 is 15 amino acids. V was shortened by 3 bases and J by 3 bases, with 12 bases between the two germline ends. CDR3 in amino acids: CASSQDRGPNQPQHF. The CDR3 nucleotides read TGCGCCAGCAGCCAGGACCGGGGCCCCAATCAGCCCCAGCATTTT.

The CDR3 spells CASSRTRTYEQYF. Written as DNA, the CDR3 is TGTGCCAGTAGTAGAACAAGGACTTACGAGCAGTACTTC. The chain joins TRBV19 to TRBJ2-7; D is perhaps TRBD2 (5 bases). The V gene's germline CDR1 is LNHDA and CDR2 SQIVND (reference sequence). V gave up 4 bases and J gave up 4 bases, with 11 bases separating them. This CDR3 has 13 amino acids.

In this sample, this clone turned up once. The chain employs TRBV4-3 and TRBJ2-1; 8 bases are shared with TRBD2. With V trimmed by 0 bases and J by 7 bases, 8 bases remained unmatched. There are 16 residues in the CDR3. The germline V gene has CDR1 LGHNA and CDR2 YSLEER. CDR3: CASSQETGTRANEQFF. CDR3 nucleotide sequence: TGCGCCAGCAGCCAAGAGACCGGGACTAGGGCTAATGAGCAGTTCTTC.

The gene calls are TRBV15 and TRBJ2-2, with D perhaps matching TRBD2 (7 bases). Germline V gene lookup returns CDR1 LNHNV and CDR2 YYDKDF (reference sequence). Trimming pared 5 bases from V and 9 bases from J, leaving 22 bases between. The CDR3 is 16 residues long. CDR3 loop: CATSPGRGASFRELFF. DNA of the CDR3: TGTGCCACCAGCCCCGGTCGGGGGGCGTCCTTCCGGGAGCTGTTTTTT. The full variable domain, completed using reference TRBV15 and TRBJ2-2, is DAMVIQNPRYQVTQFGKPVTLSCSQTLNHNVMYWYQQKSSQAPKLLFHYYDKDFNNEADTPDNFQSRRPNTSFCFLDIRSPGLGDTAMYLCATSPGRGASFRELFFGEGSRLTVL.

J is TRBJ1-1 and V is TRBV6-6; D possibly corresponds to TRBD1 (6 bases). This CDR3 contains 14 residues. Germline CDR1 MNHNY, CDR2 SVGAGI (reference sequence). Trimming left V 2 bases short and J 2 bases short, with 9 bases between. The CDR3 DNA reads TGTGCCAGCAGTTACCTGACAGGAAACACTGAAGCTTTCTTT. As protein: CASSYLTGNTEAFF.

The gene calls are TRBV10-3 and TRBJ1-1; D gene ambiguous. CDR3 length: 11 amino acids. V was trimmed by 2 bases and J by 5 bases, leaving 3 bases between them. CDR1 is ENHRY and CDR2 is SYGVKD in the germline V gene. The CDR3 loop reads CAISESTEAFF. The CDR3 DNA sequence: TGTGCCATCAGTGAGAGTACTGAAGCTTTCTTT.